This TCR beta chain was documented in a study of identical twins. General study findings and limits: Out-of-frame alpha sequences common to twins were enriched for low generation probability.

On this clonotype: Its specificity is unknown.

Germline CDR1 SGHAT, CDR2 FQDESV (reference sequence). V shed 5 bases, J shed 7 bases, and the junction held 5 bases outside the gene matches. The CDR3 totals 13 residues. From the 5' RACE reads, TCRdb called clonotypes with MiXCR, one entry per CDR3 protein. Here the sample spans some 690,000 distinct CDR3 sequences, 21% being singletons. The data were also submitted as part of a second study, on T cells expressing NK-cell markers. In that study: There were seven HCMV-seropositive donors and one seronegative donor among the eight sequenced. In a group of 5 to 7 donors, dominant NKG2C+ clonotypes represented about 1.0-7.5% of CD8+ T cells.

Specimen: PBMCs. The receptor comes from a woman aged 18 to 35 in good health. V and J are TRBV11-1 and TRBJ1-5, with 7 bases identical to TRBD1. CDR3 sequence reads: CASSVTGAQPQHF. The CDR3 region has the DNA TGTGCCAGCAGCGTAACAGGGGCCCAGCCCCAGCATTTT.